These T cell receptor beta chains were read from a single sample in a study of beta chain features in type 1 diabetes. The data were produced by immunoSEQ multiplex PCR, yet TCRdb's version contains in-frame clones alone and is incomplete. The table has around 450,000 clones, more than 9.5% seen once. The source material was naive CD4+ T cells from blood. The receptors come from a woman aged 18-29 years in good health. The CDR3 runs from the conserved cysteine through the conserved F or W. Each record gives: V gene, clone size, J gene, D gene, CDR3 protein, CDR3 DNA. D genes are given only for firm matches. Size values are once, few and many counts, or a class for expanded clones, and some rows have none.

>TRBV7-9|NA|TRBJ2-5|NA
CASSLVGQETQYF
TGTGCCAGCAGCTTAGTGGGGCAGGAGACCCAGTACTTC
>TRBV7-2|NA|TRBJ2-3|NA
CASSSSRTDTQYF
TGTGCCAGCAGCTCGAGTCGGACAGATACGCAGTATTTT
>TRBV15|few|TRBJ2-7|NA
CATISEAGGHSQYEQYF
TGTGCCACCATATCCGAGGCTGGGGGTCACAGTCAATACGAGCAGTACTTC
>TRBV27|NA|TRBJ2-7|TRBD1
CASSGTGVIPGSYEQYF
TGTGCCAGCAGCGGGACAGGGGTAATCCCTGGGTCCTACGAGCAGTACTTC
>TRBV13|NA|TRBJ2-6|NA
CASSPASGYSGANVLTF
TGTGCCAGCAGCCCTGCGAGCGGGTACTCTGGGGCCAACGTCCTGACTTTC
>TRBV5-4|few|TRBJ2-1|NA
CASSLADGAYNEQFF
TGTGCCAGCAGCTTGGCGGACGGAGCCTACAATGAGCAGTTCTTC
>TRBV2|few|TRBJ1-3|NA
CASGDPVSGNTIYF
TGTGCCAGCGGTGACCCAGTCTCTGGAAACACCATATATTTT
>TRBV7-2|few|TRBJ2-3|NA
CASSLSGGRTDTQYF
TGTGCCAGCAGCTTAAGTGGTGGGCGCACAGATACGCAGTATTTT
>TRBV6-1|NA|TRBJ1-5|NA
CASSEHGDSYYQPQHF
TGTGCCAGCAGTGAACATGGTGACAGTTATTATCAGCCCCAGCATTTT
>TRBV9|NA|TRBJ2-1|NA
CASSVEDSGEQFF
TGTGCCAGCAGCGTAGAAGATAGTGGTGAGCAGTTCTTC
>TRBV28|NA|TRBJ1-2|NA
CASSFVRGGTNYGYTF
TGTGCCAGCAGTTTCGTGCGCGGCGGCACTAACTATGGCTACACCTTC
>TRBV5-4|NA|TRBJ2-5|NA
CASSLVGRRGQETQYF
TGTGCCAGCAGCTTAGTGGGGCGAAGGGGTCAAGAGACCCAGTACTTC
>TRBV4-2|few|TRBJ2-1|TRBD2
CASSPLLAGGREQFF
TGTGCCAGCAGCCCCCTCCTAGCGGGGGGACGAGAGCAGTTCTTC
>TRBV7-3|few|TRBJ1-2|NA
CASSQDHNYGYTF
TGTGCCAGCAGTCAAGACCATAACTATGGCTACACCTTC
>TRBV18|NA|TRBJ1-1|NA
CASSAGVDTEAFF
TGTGCCAGCTCCGCGGGGGTGGACACTGAAGCTTTCTTT
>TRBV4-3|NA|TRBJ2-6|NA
CASSQDLRLGQAGRTGANVLTF
TGCGCCAGCAGCCAAGATCTGAGACTAGGACAGGCCGGTAGAACTGGGGCCAACGTCCTGACTTTC
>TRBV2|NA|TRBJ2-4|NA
CASSEEGGTYIQYF
TGTGCCAGCAGTGAAGAAGGGGGTACTTACATTCAGTACTTC
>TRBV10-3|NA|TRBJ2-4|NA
CAISARYSGLAKNIQYF
TGTGCCATCAGCGCCCGTTATAGCGGCTTAGCCAAAAACATTCAGTACTTC
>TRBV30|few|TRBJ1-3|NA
CAWRQKSGNTIYF
TGTGCCTGGAGGCAGAAATCTGGAAACACCATATATTTT
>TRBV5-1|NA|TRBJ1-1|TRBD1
CASSYDRVTEAFF
TGCGCCAGCAGCTACGACAGGGTCACTGAAGCTTTCTTT
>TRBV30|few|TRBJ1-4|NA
CAWTGQTAEKLFF
TGTGCCTGGACGGGACAAACCGCCGAAAAACTGTTTTTT
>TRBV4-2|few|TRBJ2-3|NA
CASSPGRDTQYF
TGTGCCAGCAGCCCAGGTCGGGATACGCAGTATTTT
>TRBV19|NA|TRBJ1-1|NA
CASSRQLVTEAFF
TGTGCCAGTAGTCGGCAGCTAGTCACTGAAGCTTTCTTT
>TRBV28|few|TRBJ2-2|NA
CASKGGIWYTGELFF
TGTGCCAGCAAGGGAGGAATTTGGTACACCGGGGAGCTGTTTTTT
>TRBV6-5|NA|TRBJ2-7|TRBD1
CASRRDSYEQYF
TGTGCCAGCAGAAGGGACAGCTACGAGCAGTACTTC
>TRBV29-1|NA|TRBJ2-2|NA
CSVESGLRANTGELFF
TGCAGCGTTGAGAGTGGGTTGAGGGCAAACACCGGGGAGCTGTTTTTT
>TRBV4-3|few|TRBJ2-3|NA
CASSQVRDTQYF
TGCGCCAGCAGCCAAGTCAGAGATACGCAGTATTTT
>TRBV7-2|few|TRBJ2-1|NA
CASSRDYNEQFF
TGTGCCAGCAGCCGGGACTACAATGAGCAGTTCTTC
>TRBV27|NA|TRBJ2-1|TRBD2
CASSLFILTSGTSSYNEQFF
TGTGCCAGCAGTTTATTTATTTTGACTAGCGGCACGAGCTCCTACAATGAGCAGTTCTTC
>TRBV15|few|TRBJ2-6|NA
CATKGFSSSGANVLTF
TGTGCCACCAAAGGGTTTTCCAGCTCTGGGGCCAACGTCCTGACTTTC
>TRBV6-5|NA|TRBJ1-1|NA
CASSYGGNTEAFF
TGTGCCAGCAGTTATGGGGGGAACACTGAAGCTTTCTTT
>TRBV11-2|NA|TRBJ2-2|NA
CASSLDIGQHMRTGELFF
TGTGCCAGCAGCTTAGACATTGGACAGCATATGCGGACCGGGGAGCTGTTTTTT
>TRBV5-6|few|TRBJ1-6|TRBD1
CASSLPGQVNSALHF
TGTGCCAGCAGCCTACCGGGACAGGTTAATTCAGCCCTCCACTTT
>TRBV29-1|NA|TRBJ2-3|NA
CSVDPRGGTDTQYF
TGCAGCGTTGATCCTAGGGGAGGCACAGATACGCAGTATTTT
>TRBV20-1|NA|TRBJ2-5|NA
CSIVGETQYF
TGCAGTATAGTGGGAGAGACCCAGTACTTC
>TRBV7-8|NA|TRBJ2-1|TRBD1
CASSFRDRDNEQFF
TGTGCCAGCAGCTTCCGGGACAGAGACAATGAGCAGTTCTTC
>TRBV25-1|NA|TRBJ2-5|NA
CASSPRGELETQYF
TGTGCCAGCAGCCCCCGCGGGGAGTTAGAGACCCAGTACTTC
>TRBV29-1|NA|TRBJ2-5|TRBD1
CSVITGGRKTQYF
TGCAGCGTTATAACAGGGGGCAGAAAGACCCAGTACTTC
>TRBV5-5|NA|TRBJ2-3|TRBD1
CASSLDRVFTDTQYF
TGTGCCAGCAGCCTGGACAGGGTCTTTACAGATACGCAGTATTTT
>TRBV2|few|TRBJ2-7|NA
CASSARGHSYEQYF
TGTGCCAGCAGTGCTCGGGGTCACTCCTACGAGCAGTACTTC
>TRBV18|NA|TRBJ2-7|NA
CASSPLRTDHEQYF
TGTGCCAGCTCACCACTAAGGACCGACCACGAGCAGTACTTC
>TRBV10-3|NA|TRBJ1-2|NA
CAISGSGYGYTF
TGTGCCATCAGTGGATCGGGATATGGCTACACCTTC
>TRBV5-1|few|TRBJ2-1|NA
CASSLVFGKGVYNEQFF
TGCGCCAGCAGCTTGGTGTTCGGGAAAGGGGTCTACAATGAGCAGTTCTTC
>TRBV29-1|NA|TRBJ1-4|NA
CSVGRGGTNEKLFF
TGCAGCGTTGGAAGGGGCGGTACTAATGAAAAACTGTTTTTT
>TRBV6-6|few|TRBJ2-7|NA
CASSPPTGPEQYF
TGTGCCAGCAGTCCCCCGACAGGTCCCGAGCAGTACTTC
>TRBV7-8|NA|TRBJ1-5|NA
CASSPLKYMNQPQHF
TGTGCCAGCAGCCCGTTGAAGTACATGAATCAGCCCCAGCATTTT
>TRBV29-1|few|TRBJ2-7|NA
CSVQDGQPPYEQYF
TGCAGCGTTCAGGACGGACAACCCCCCTACGAGCAGTACTTC
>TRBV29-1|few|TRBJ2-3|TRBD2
CSVGKGLAGGDTQYF
TGCAGCGTTGGAAAAGGACTAGCGGGGGGAGATACGCAGTATTTT
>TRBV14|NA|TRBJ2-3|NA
CASSRWTRTSTDTQYF
TGTGCCAGCAGCCGTTGGACAAGAACTAGCACAGATACGCAGTATTTT
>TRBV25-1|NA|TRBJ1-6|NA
CASSDPGRDSPLHF
TGTGCCAGCAGTGATCCAGGGCGAGATTCACCCCTCCACTTT
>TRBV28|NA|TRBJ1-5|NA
CASSSTVPQHF
TGTGCCAGCAGTTCGACAGTTCCCCAGCATTTT
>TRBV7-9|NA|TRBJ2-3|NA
CASSLPGPDTQYF
TGTGCCAGCAGCTTACCGGGCCCAGATACGCAGTATTTT
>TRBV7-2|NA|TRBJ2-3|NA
CASSPLRGGTDTQYF
TGTGCCAGCAGCCCCCTCCGAGGGGGAACAGATACGCAGTATTTT
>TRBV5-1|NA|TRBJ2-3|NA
CASSENPPGTQYF
TGCGCCAGCAGCGAAAACCCACCTGGGACGCAGTATTTT